One and the same sample provided the 27 T cell receptor beta chains below, sequenced in a study of T cell responses to AZD1222 COVID-19 vaccine. Libraries were prepared by immunoSEQ multiplex PCR; TCRdb keeps only in-frame clonotypes and omits some of them. The top ten clones hold approximately 2.4% of a sample with under 150,000 clones, approximately 86% of them seen once. Sequences were derived from peripheral blood, sampled on day 0 of AZD1222 vaccination. These TCRs come from an adult in good health.

The rearrangement joins TRBV2 to TRBJ1-5, with 10 positions matching TRBD1. Germline V gives CDR1 SNHLY, CDR2 FYNNEI. This CDR3 comprises 15 residues. Germline trimming cut 7 bases from V and 4 bases from J; bases unmatched to any gene: 7. This CDR3 is CASIRDRGQNQPQHF. The CDR3 DNA follows: TGTGCCAGCATCCGGGACAGGGGTCAGAATCAGCCCCAGCATTTT.

The J gene is TRBJ2-7, the V gene TRBV12-3 or TRBV12-4; TRBD1 aligns across 8 bases. J was trimmed by 6 bases and V by 6 bases; bases with no gene match: 7. The CDR3 is made up of 13 amino acids. For the CDR3, the DNA is TGTGCCAGCAGCCGAGGGCAGGGGGCCGAGCAGTACTTC. Its translation: CASSRGQGAEQYF.

The gene calls are TRBV27 and TRBJ2-7, with 8 bases identical to TRBD2. The trim removed 5 bases at V and 7 bases at J, leaving 16 bases unmatched. The germline CDR1 and CDR2 sequences are MNHEY and SMNVEV (reference sequence). The CDR3 loop spans 16 amino acids. The CDR3 coding sequence is TGTGCCAGCAGTCCCCGGATAGCGGGATCACAACGAGAGCAGTACTTC. Translation gives CASSPRIAGSQREQYF.

The rearrangement uses TRBV13 and TRBJ2-7, with 9 bases fitting TRBD1. CDR1 and CDR2 from the germline V gene are PRHDT and FYEKMQ (reference sequence). The CDR3 sequence is 14 residues long. J was trimmed by 5 bases and V by 5 bases; bases with no gene match: 7. The CDR3 loop is CASSQGTGWDEQYF. The CDR3 DNA reads TGTGCCAGCAGCCAGGGGACAGGGTGGGACGAGCAGTACTTC.

This chain uses TRBV7-3 with TRBJ2-3, with TRBD1 matching over 7 bases. Germline loops: CDR1 SGHTA, CDR2 FQGTGA. Germline trimming cut 1 base from V and 1 base from J; bases unmatched to any gene: 8. This CDR3 has 17 residues. The CDR3: CASSLRVVGTGTDTQYF. As DNA, the CDR3 is TGTGCCAGCAGCTTAAGGGTCGTGGGGACAGGCACAGATACGCAGTATTTT. Drawing the rest from reference TRBV7-3 and TRBJ2-3, the complete variable domain is GAGVSQTPSNKVTEKGKYVELRCDPISGHTALYWYRQSLGQGPEFLIYFQGTGAADDSGLPNDRFFAVRPEGSVSTLKIQRTERGDSAVYLCASSLRVVGTGTDTQYFGPGTRLTVL.

The chain uses TRBV6-1 and TRBJ1-4; TRBD1 might be the D (6 bases). Looked up from germline, CDR1 is MNHNS and CDR2 is SASEGT. V shed 2 bases and J shed 12 bases, with 13 bases lying between them. The CDR3 totals 13 residues. CDR3 sequence reads: CASSESGRGELFF. CDR3 coding DNA: TGTGCCAGCAGTGAAAGCGGGAGGGGGGAACTGTTTTTT.

This rearrangement joins TRBV28 to TRBJ2-2; D ambiguous. The CDR3 spans 13 residues. The V and J ends lost 6 bases and 3 bases respectively, with 8 bases between them. CDR1 MDHEN and CDR2 SYDVKM come from the germline V gene. CDR3 coding DNA: TGTGCCAGCAGGCGGCGAGACACCGGGGAGCTGTTTTTT. Protein product: CASRRRDTGELFF.

The chain combines TRBV3-1 (or the pseudogene TRBV3-2) with TRBJ2-4, with D hard to call. This CDR3 comprises 12 residues. Germline CDR1 and CDR2: LGHDT and YNNKEL (reference sequence). Trimming took 8 bases from V and 4 from J, leaving 9 bases between them. CDR3 loop: CASLQRKNIQYF. The CDR3 DNA reads TGTGCCAGCTTGCAAAGAAAAAACATTCAGTACTTC.

J is TRBJ2-6 and V is TRBV4-2; no definite D call. From germline, CDR1 is LGHNA and CDR2 YNFKEQ. V lost 0 bases and J lost 0, with 6 bases in between. The CDR3 extends over 16 amino acids. CDR3 in amino acids: CASSQETGSGANVLTF. CDR3 sequence (DNA): TGTGCCAGCAGCCAAGAGACGGGCTCTGGGGCCAACGTCCTGACTTTC.

The chain employs TRBV19 and TRBJ2-7, with 9 bases fitting TRBD2. The trim removed 3 bases at V and 4 bases at J, leaving 16 bases unmatched. Germline assignment: CDR1 LNHDA and CDR2 SQIVND (reference sequence). This CDR3 is built from 18 residues. CDR3 DNA: TGTGCCAGTAGTATGGATCTGGCTAGCGGGACCCCTGGGTACGAGCAGTACTTC. Encoded protein: CASSMDLASGTPGYEQYF.

DNA of the CDR3: TGTGCCACCAGTGACCCGGGACTAGCGGGCGCCTTCGGGGATACGCAGTATTTT. Its translation: CATSDPGLAGAFGDTQYF. The V and J genes are TRBV24-1 and TRBJ2-3, with TRBD2 identical over 12 bases. Trimming took 4 bases from V and 6 from J; bases not matched to a gene: 13. The CDR3 is 18 residues long. Germline lookup yields CDR1 KGHDR and CDR2 SFDVKD.

This chain joins TRBV27 and TRBJ2-2, with 7 bases that match TRBD2. The ends lost 2 bases at V and 7 bases at J; junction bases unmatched: 10. CDR3 size: 16 residues. Germline V CDR1 and CDR2: MNHEY, SMNVEV (reference sequence). CDR3: CASSLGTTAGDGELFF. The CDR3 nucleotides read TGTGCCAGCAGTTTAGGGACTACAGCCGGGGACGGGGAGCTGTTTTTT.

The table lists this clone with a count of one. This sequence joins TRBV6-5 and TRBJ1-3; perhaps TRBD1 as D (6 bases). The ends were cut back, 2 bases at V and 4 bases at J, with 12 bases in the middle. In germline, CDR1 is MNHEY, CDR2 SVGAGI. This CDR3 comprises 15 residues. The CDR3 spells CASSYRGGLGNTIYF. In DNA form, the CDR3 reads TGTGCCAGCAGTTACCGGGGGGGCTTAGGAAACACCATATATTTT.

This clone was seen only once. This chain links TRBV19 with TRBJ2-1; a weak D match, TRBD1 (6 bases). Between the trimmed V and J ends, which lost 2 bases and 8 bases, there was a span of 16 bases. The CDR3 extends over 15 amino acids. The germline V gene has CDR1 LNHDA and CDR2 SQIVND (reference sequence). CDR3 in DNA: TGTGCCAGTAGTATAATGAGGGGGACGGGGCATGAGCAGTTCTTC. Its protein product is CASSIMRGTGHEQFF.

This clone showed up just once. The V and J genes are TRBV6-2 or TRBV6-3 and TRBJ2-7, with TRBD2 as a possible D gene (5 bases). CDR1 MNHEY and CDR2 SVGEGT come from the germline V gene. Trimming cost V 0 bases and J 3 bases, with 15 bases left between them. The length of the CDR3 is 16 residues. The chain's CDR3 is CASSYSPDFFIYEQYF. CDR3 nucleotide sequence: TGTGCCAGCAGTTACTCCCCGGACTTTTTCATCTACGAGCAGTACTTC.

This chain uses TRBV6-4 with TRBJ1-1, with D perhaps TRBD1 (5 bases). CDR1 is MRHNA, CDR2 SNTAGT, per germline. V was trimmed by 0 bases and J by 1 base, leaving 15 bases between them. The CDR3 runs to 17 residues. CDR3 amino acids: CASSDSVRGEKNTEAFF. The CDR3 DNA is TGTGCCAGCAGTGACTCTGTAAGGGGCGAGAAGAACACTGAAGCTTTCTTT.

The chain carries TRBV6-5 and TRBJ1-6; 8 nucleotides align to TRBD1. The CDR3 contains 15 residues. Germline-derived CDR1 and CDR2 are MNHEY and SVGAGI. V shed 4 bases and J 10 bases; nucleotides not matched to a gene: 9. DNA of the CDR3: TGTGCCAGCAGTTCCCGCACAGGGGGACAGTCACCCCTCCACTTT. This translates into CASSSRTGGQSPLHF.

The chain is built from TRBV20-1 and TRBJ2-3; D may be TRBD2 (6 bases). Between the trimmed V and J ends, which lost 3 bases and 2 bases, there was a span of 24 bases. Looked up from germline, CDR1 is DFQATT and CDR2 is SNEGSKA (reference sequence). CDR3 size: 18 residues. The DNA for the CDR3 is TGCAGTGCTAGTCGGCCCGATTTAGTCTCACTAGCCACAGATACGCAGTATTTT. It is translated as CSASRPDLVSLATDTQYF.

This chain uses TRBV5-1 with TRBJ1-6; TRBD1 matches at 7 bases. The CDR3 covers 18 residues. The V segment lost 0 bases and the J segment 1 base; nucleotides outside the gene matches: 7. CDR1 SGHRS and CDR2 YFSETQ come from the germline V gene. The CDR3 DNA reads as TGCGCCAGCAGCTTGGCCGCACAGGGGAATTCCTATAATTCACCCCTCCACTTT. This codes for CASSLAAQGNSYNSPLHF.

The chain employs TRBV28 and TRBJ1-3; maybe TRBD1 (6 bases). Germline loops: CDR1 MDHEN, CDR2 SYDVKM. The V and J ends lost 6 bases and 0 bases respectively, with 15 bases between them. The CDR3 is 16 residues long. The CDR3 DNA reads as TGTGCCAGCAGGAGGCAGGGGACCCTCTCTGGAAACACCATATATTTT. It encodes CASRRQGTLSGNTIYF.

The V call is TRBV5-1, the J call TRBJ1-4; D is unresolved. The V end was cut by 0 bases, the J end by 10 bases, with 7 bases between. The CDR3 is 12 amino acids. Germline loops: CDR1 SGHRS, CDR2 YFSETQ. CDR3 in amino acids: CASSLDLGKLFF. In DNA, the CDR3 is TGCGCCAGCAGCTTGGACTTGGGAAAACTGTTTTTT.

This rearrangement joins TRBV19 to TRBJ2-3, with unresolved D. This CDR3 has 15 residues. V shed 6 bases and J shed 3 bases, with 16 bases lying between them. Germline V gives CDR1 LNHDA, CDR2 SQIVND (reference sequence). The CDR3 bases are TGTGCCAGTAGGGGCCGTGAAGGGTGGACAGATACGCAGTATTTT. This sequence encodes CASRGREGWTDTQYF.

This chain links TRBV21-1 with TRBJ2-7; the table's D call of TRBD2 was not tested on the DNA. TRBV21-1 is reported as a pseudogene. This CDR3 region has 14 residues. The CDR3 coding sequence is TGTGCCAGCAACTTGACTAGCGGGAGAGACGAGCAGTACTTC. Translating gives CASNLTSGRDEQYF.

The chain joins TRBV25-1 to TRBJ1-2, with D perhaps TRBD1 (6 bases). The germline V gene encodes CDR1 MGHDK and CDR2 SYGVNS. V was clipped by 7 bases and J by 0 bases, with 12 bases between them. The CDR3 is 14 amino acids. The CDR3 DNA sequence: TGTGCCAGCATGGGGGCAGGGGCTAACTATGGCTACACCTTC. Translating gives CASMGAGANYGYTF.

This clone was seen a single time. This CDR3 reads CAWRGAGEAYEQYF. The CDR3 nucleotides read TGTGCCTGGAGGGGAGCGGGGGAAGCCTACGAGCAGTACTTC. The chain carries TRBV30 and TRBJ2-7, with 8 bases lining up with TRBD2. The length of the CDR3 is 14 residues. Germline V gene data show CDR1 as GTSNPN and CDR2 as SVGIG (reference sequence). The V segment lost 3 bases and the J segment 2 bases; nucleotides outside the gene matches: 6.

This chain uses TRBV28 with TRBJ2-1, with 7 bases lining up with TRBD2. Germline CDR1 is MDHEN and CDR2 is SYDVKM. The trim removed 5 bases at V and 4 bases at J, leaving 14 bases unmatched. The length of the CDR3 is 17 residues. DNA for the CDR3: TGTGCCAGCAGTACTTGGACTGGGCGGGAGCCATACAATGAGCAGTTCTTC. It translates to CASSTWTGREPYNEQFF.

This chain links TRBV28 with TRBJ1-5; perhaps TRBD1 as D (5 bases). The CDR3 loop spans 15 amino acids. Germline assignment: CDR1 MDHEN and CDR2 SYDVKM. Trimming took off 5 bases at V and 4 bases at J, with 15 bases between the two ends. CDR3 sequence: CASSPPKGHNQPQHF. The CDR3 DNA follows: TGTGCCAGCAGTCCCCCAAAGGGGCATAATCAGCCCCAGCATTTT.